Following are 20 T cell receptor beta chains from one sample sequenced in a study of blood T cell repertoires in COVID-19. Assay used: immunoSEQ multiplex PCR; TCRdb lists only in-frame clones, some missing. This table holds over 130,000 clones, just under 85% found once. The sample consisted of PBMCs or T cells enriched from blood (not recorded which). Receptors originate from a woman between 45 and 65 years old with acute COVID-19.

CDR3 nucleotides: TGTGCCAGCAGCTCAGGGGGGAGCTCTGGGGCCAACGTCCTGACTTTC. It yields the protein CASSSGGSSGANVLTF. The chain uses TRBV7-9 and TRBJ2-6, with D possibly TRBD1 on 7 matching bases. V dropped 4 bases and J dropped 0 bases, with 10 bases sitting between them. This CDR3 has 16 amino acids. The germline gives CDR1 SEHNR, CDR2 FQNEAQ (reference sequence).

The genes are TRBV7-5 and TRBJ2-7; TRBD1, the table's D call, lacks a check against the DNA. TRBV7-5 corresponds to a pseudogene. The length of the CDR3 is 17 residues. The CDR3 DNA sequence: TGTGCCAGAAGCCCCTCCCCCACCCAGGGGCCCTCCTACGAGCAGTACTTC. This encodes CARSPSPTQGPSYEQYF.

This clone was counted only a few times. V gene TRBV2 combines with J gene TRBJ2-4; 7 bases are a match to TRBD2. J lost 0 bases, V lost 10 bases, and 6 bases had no gene match. Germline V gene sequence: CDR1 SNHLY, CDR2 FYNNEI. The length of the CDR3 is 14 residues. CDR3 in amino acids: CAISSGEAKNIQYF. CDR3 nucleotide sequence: TGTGCCATCTCTAGCGGTGAAGCCAAAAACATTCAGTACTTC. The whole variable domain, remainder taken from reference TRBV2 and TRBJ2-4, is EPEVTQTPSHQVTQMGQEVILRCVPISNHLYFYWYRQILGQKVEFLVSFYNNEISEKSEIFDDQFSVERPDGSNFTLKIRSTKLEDSAMYFCAISSGEAKNIQYFGAGTRLSVL.

V gene TRBV11-3 combines with J gene TRBJ1-5; D remains ambiguous. V lost 3 bases, J lost 11 bases, and 17 bases lay in between. Germline values: CDR1 SGHNT, CDR2 YENEEA. The CDR3 contains 14 residues. CDR3 bases: TGTGCCAGCAGCTTCGGCGGGCCTAAGTCAGCCCAGCATTTT. Its protein is CASSFGGPKSAQHF.

This sequence joins TRBV2 and TRBJ1-6; D gene uncertain. Germline V gene data show CDR1 as SNHLY and CDR2 as FYNNEI. The CDR3 is made up of 16 amino acids. Trimming pared 6 bases from V and 5 bases from J, leaving 17 bases between. The CDR3 spells CASSSLAAGNNSPLHF. The CDR3 DNA sequence: TGTGCCAGCAGCTCATTGGCGGCGGGTAATAATTCACCCCTCCACTTT.

CDR3 protein: CAWTSAYEQYF. The CDR3 nucleotides read TGTGCCTGGACTAGCGCCTACGAGCAGTACTTC. J is TRBJ2-7 and V is TRBV30; D may be TRBD2 (6 bases). Germline V lookup: CDR1 GTSNPN, CDR2 SVGIG (reference sequence). V was clipped by 4 bases and J by 2 bases, with 6 bases between them. The CDR3 has 11 amino acids.

This clone was seen more than once but under ten times. The rearrangement joins TRBV5-4 to TRBJ2-1; 16 positions match TRBD2. Germline CDR1 and CDR2: SGHNT and YYREEE (reference sequence). J was trimmed by 6 bases and V by 1 base; bases with no gene match: 7. CDR3 size: 18 residues. DNA for the CDR3: TGTGCCAGCAGCTTGTTTGGGACTAGCGGGAGGGCTATCAATGAGCAGTTCTTC. Protein: CASSLFGTSGRAINEQFF.

The chain joins TRBV5-1 to TRBJ2-1, with unresolved D. CDR3 length equals 13 residues. The V end was cut by 0 bases, the J end by 8 bases, with 9 bases between. Germline loops: CDR1 SGHRS, CDR2 YFSETQ. CDR3 bases: TGCGCCAGCAGCTTGGCCACGGAGTATGAGCAGTTCTTC. The encoded protein is CASSLATEYEQFF.

This rearrangement joins TRBV9 to TRBJ2-2; 11 bases map to TRBD2. Germline V gene data show CDR1 as SGDLS and CDR2 as YYNGEE. The trim removed 4 bases at V and 1 base at J, leaving 6 bases unmatched. The CDR3 is 17 amino acids. DNA for the CDR3: TGTGCCAGCAGCCCGGGGCTAGCGGGAGGGAACACCGGGGAGCTGTTTTTT. Amino acid sequence: CASSPGLAGGNTGELFF.

For this clone: This same CDR3 is encoded by further DNA sequences in the sample. The rearrangement joins TRBV7-2 to TRBJ2-7, with 8 positions matching TRBD2. Looked up from germline, CDR1 is SGHTA and CDR2 is FQGNSA. The CDR3 sequence is 14 residues long. J lost 3 bases, V lost 0 bases, and 1 base had no gene match. The CDR3 sequence is CASSLASGSYEQYF. As DNA, the CDR3 is TGTGCCAGCAGCTTAGCGAGCGGGAGCTACGAGCAGTACTTC.

In its sample, this clone was seen once. The chain uses TRBV30 and TRBJ1-5; possible D gene TRBD1, 5 bases. Trimming removed 8 bases at V and 0 bases at J, with 17 bases between. Germline-derived CDR1 and CDR2 are GTSNPN and SVGIG (reference sequence). The CDR3 contains 15 residues. The CDR3 reads CAVEWGGLSNQPQHF. CDR3 sequence (DNA): TGTGCCGTGGAGTGGGGCGGCCTTAGCAATCAGCCCCAGCATTTT.

CDR3 DNA: TGTGCCAGCACCGCCCAGGGGGAAACTGAAGCTTTCTTT. This codes for CASTAQGETEAFF. The genes are TRBV7-2 and TRBJ1-1, with TRBD1 matching over 7 bases. The junction had 7 bases not matched to a gene; V was cut back by 7 bases and J by 5 bases. The germline CDR1 and CDR2 sequences are SGHTA and FQGNSA. The CDR3 has 13 residues.

The chain joins TRBV6-1 to TRBJ2-2; no firm D call. The CDR3 contains 13 residues. Germline CDR1 is MNHNS and CDR2 is SASEGT. V lost 0 bases, J lost 5 bases, and 4 bases lay in between. The CDR3 DNA sequence: TGTGCCAGCAGTGAAGCGGAGACCGGGGAGCTGTTTTTT. This encodes CASSEAETGELFF.

The V call is TRBV25-1, the J call TRBJ1-5; D is perhaps TRBD1 (6 bases). The CDR3 is 15 amino acids. The germline gives CDR1 MGHDK, CDR2 SYGVNS. The V end was cut by 1 base, the J end by 7 bases, with 14 bases between. The CDR3 loop reads CASSELAGDGQPQHF. The DNA for the CDR3 is TGTGCCAGCAGTGAATTGGCAGGGGACGGCCAGCCCCAGCATTTT.

The V gene is TRBV5-1, the J gene TRBJ2-7, with 11 bases aligning to TRBD2. Germline loops: CDR1 SGHRS, CDR2 YFSETQ. CDR3 length: 16 residues. Trimming took 4 bases from V and 1 from J; bases not matched to a gene: 7. The CDR3 protein is CASSGGLAAGSYEQYF. The CDR3 nucleotides are TGCGCCAGCAGCGGGGGACTAGCGGCCGGTTCCTACGAGCAGTACTTC.

The chain combines TRBV11-3 with TRBJ1-4; D possibly corresponds to TRBD1 (5 bases). The V end was cut by 4 bases, the J end by 0 bases, with 12 bases between. Germline lookup yields CDR1 SGHNT and CDR2 YENEEA. This CDR3 is 16 amino acids long. The CDR3 coding sequence is TGTGCCAGCAGCTCCGGGGGGTCTTCAACTAATGAAAAACTGTTTTTT. The encoded protein is CASSSGGSSTNEKLFF. Supplemented by reference TRBV11-3 and TRBJ1-4, the full variable domain reads EAGVVQSPRYKIIEKKQPVAFWCNPISGHNTLYWYLQNLGQGPELLIRYENEEAVDDSQLPKDRFSAERLKGVDSTLKIQPAELGDSAVYLCASSSGGSSTNEKLFFGSGTQLSVL.

The sample holds one count of this clone. The rearrangement joins TRBV6-5 to TRBJ1-2; 9 nucleotides line up with TRBD1. The CDR3 covers 14 residues. Germline CDR1 MNHEY, CDR2 SVGAGI. V was clipped by 8 bases and J by 4 bases; unmatched bases: 8. CDR3 loop: CASRPGQGIYGYTF. CDR3 in DNA: TGTGCCAGCCGACCGGGACAGGGAATCTATGGCTACACCTTC.

This clone has just a few counts. The CDR3 DNA sequence: TGTGCCAGCAGGGGGCTGGGCTATGGCTACACCTTC. Residues: CASRGLGYGYTF. The chain is built from TRBV2 and TRBJ1-2, with D perhaps matching TRBD1 (5 bases). Trimming cost V 6 bases and J 4 bases, with 9 bases left between them. Germline-derived CDR1 and CDR2 are SNHLY and FYNNEI. CDR3 length: 12 residues. Combining the CDR3 with reference TRBV2 and TRBJ1-2 gives the whole variable domain EPEVTQTPSHQVTQMGQEVILRCVPISNHLYFYWYRQILGQKVEFLVSFYNNEISEKSEIFDDQFSVERPDGSNFTLKIRSTKLEDSAMYFCASRGLGYGYTFGSGTRLTVV.

The chain links TRBV7-6 to TRBJ2-7, with 8 nucleotides matching TRBD2. Germline CDR1 SGHVS, CDR2 FNYEAQ. The CDR3 is made up of 14 amino acids. V was clipped by 8 bases and J by 5 bases; unmatched bases: 11. The CDR3 region is CASSPAGEVNEQYF. The CDR3 nucleotides read TGTGCCAGCTCTCCAGCGGGAGAAGTCAACGAGCAGTACTTC.

This chain connects TRBV10-1 to TRBJ2-4, with TRBD2 identical over 14 bases. V lost 0 bases to trimming and J lost 7 bases; unmatched junction nucleotides: 5. The germline V gene has CDR1 WNHNN and CDR2 SYGVQD (reference sequence). This CDR3 has 17 amino acids. The CDR3 coding sequence is TGCGCCAGCAGTGAGTCGGGACTAGCGGGAGACGGCAACATTCAGTACTTC. Its translation is CASSESGLAGDGNIQYF.